The T cell receptor beta chain described here comes from a study of Ad26.COV2.S vaccination and SARS-CoV-2 variants. Findings and limits, study-wide: Substantial breadth was reported for post-vaccination spike-specific CD8+ and CD4+ T cells.

Treatment indicated: around 19 received Ad26.COV2.S at low or high dose, single or two shots; 5 received placebo; per-sample allocation not given. On day 63 after the first injection, vaccine and placebo recipients gave samples. Within Boston, the person who donated was an adult of 18-55 years. Points on this clone: Its antigen is unknown.

Using immunoSEQ multiplex PCR, the repertoire was profiled, and TCRdb retains in-frame clones only, with some absent. This repertoire shows approximately 350,000 clones, about 83% found once; its top ten account for about 7.4%. From germline, CDR1 is LGHNA and CDR2 YNFKEQ. V was clipped by 0 bases and J by 8 bases, with 19 bases between them. CDR3 size: 16 residues. This sample comprised peripheral blood, obtained in a trial of Ad26.COV2.S vaccine versus placebo. The chain has TRBV4-2 and TRBJ1-2, with D maybe TRBD1 (5 bases). The TCR comes from a person aged 18-60 years who received the Ad26.COV2.S COVID-19 vaccine or a placebo. CDR3 sequence: CASSQDGAPSMVGYTF. The CDR3 nucleotides read TGTGCCAGCAGCCAAGATGGGGCCCCCAGTATGGTCGGCTACACCTTC.